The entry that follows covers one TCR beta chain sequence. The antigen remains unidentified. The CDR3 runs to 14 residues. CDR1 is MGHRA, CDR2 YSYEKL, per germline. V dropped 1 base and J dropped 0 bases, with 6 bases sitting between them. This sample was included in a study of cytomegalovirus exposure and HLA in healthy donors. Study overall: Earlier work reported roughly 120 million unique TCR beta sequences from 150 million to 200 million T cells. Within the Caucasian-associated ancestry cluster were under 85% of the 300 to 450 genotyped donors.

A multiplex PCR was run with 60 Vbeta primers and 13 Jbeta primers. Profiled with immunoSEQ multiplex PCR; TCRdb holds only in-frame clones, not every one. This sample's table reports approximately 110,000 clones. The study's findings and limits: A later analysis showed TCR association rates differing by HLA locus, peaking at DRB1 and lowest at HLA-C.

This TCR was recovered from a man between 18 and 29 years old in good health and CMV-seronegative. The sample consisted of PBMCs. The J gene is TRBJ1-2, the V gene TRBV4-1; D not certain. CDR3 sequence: CASSQVAANYGYTF. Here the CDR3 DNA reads TGCGCCAGCAGCCAAGTAGCAGCTAACTATGGCTACACCTTC.